This TCR beta chain was captured by sequencing in a study of blood T cells in healthy people across ages. CDR1 and CDR2 from the germline V gene are MGHRA and YSYEKL. The CDR3 runs to 15 residues. V lost 2 bases to trimming and J lost 0 bases, with 11 bases between them. Then a second PCR, running roughly 7 to 11 cycles, was carried out with a sample-barcoded 5' primer and a J-beta primer mix. The template-switch adaptor, which had 12 random nucleotides, put a tag on each cDNA molecule. TCRdb redid the calling of the 5' RACE reads with MiXCR, one entry per CDR3 protein. This sample has 1.5 million to 2 million distinct CDR3 sequences; under 30% occur once, and the top ten carry less than 9.5%. This clonotype was counted ten times or more. Its specificity is not known. Study-wide results and limits: When set beside aged donors, long-lived donors presented more naive CD4+ cells and higher diversity.

This receptor was identified in a woman aged 30 to 39 in good health. Source material: blood. The J gene is TRBJ2-7, the V gene TRBV4-1; D perhaps matches TRBD1 (6 bases). Written as DNA, the CDR3 is TGCGCCAGCAGCCAATACAGGGACAACTCCTACGAGCAGTACTTC. It codes for CASSQYRDNSYEQYF.